This entry concerns a single T cell receptor (beta chain). Its antigen is still unknown. Sequenced by immunoSEQ multiplex PCR; TCRdb stores in-frame clones only, minus some. Among around 20,000 clones listed, roughly 79% were seen once. The CDR3 extends over 14 amino acids. Germline lookup yields CDR1 MNHEY and CDR2 SVGAGI. With V trimmed by 7 bases and J by 3 bases, 5 bases remained unmatched. This sample is part of a study of T cell responses to AZD1222 COVID-19 vaccine. Study-level findings and limits: Only 5 to 7 individuals given AZD1222 were seropositive at baseline. Along spike, vaccine-associated CD4 TCRs were found throughout, with dominance at 160-218 and 743-854. Donors, mostly white British, included more females; clonal diversity was possibly underestimated.

This TCR was recovered from an adult who received the AZD1222 COVID-19 vaccine. The J gene is TRBJ2-2, the V gene TRBV6-5, with 7 bases that match TRBD1. This specimen was peripheral blood, taken 28 days after the second AZD1222 dose. The CDR3 nucleotides are TGTGCCAGCATCCCGACAGGGTACACCGGGGAGCTGTTTTTT. It translates to CASIPTGYTGELFF.